This T cell receptor (beta chain) came from a study of glioma-infiltrating T cells. The study, taken as a whole, reports: Tissue and blood shared very few CDR3 sequences. Above-expected tissue-blood divergence occurred in all gliomas, most in low-grade ones.

This CDR3 comprises 13 residues. The V gene's germline CDR1 is MDHEN and CDR2 SYDVKM. The iRepertoire nested amplicon-rescue multiplex PCR amplified TCR alpha and beta CDR3s from RNA. For one-step reverse transcription and amplification, 100-400 ng of tissue mRNA or PBMC total RNA was used. One entry per CDR3 protein, called by TCRdb with MiXCR from the multiplex PCR reads. Among about 180,000 distinct CDR3 sequences listed, approximately 40% were seen once. The table lists this clonotype with a count of one. The antigen is not known. A junction boundary mismatches the germline segment, possibly from a read error.

The chain is built from TRBV28 and TRBJ1-5, with D uncertain. Material: glioma tissue, nonneoplastic brain tissue, or PBMCs (not recorded which). This clonotype originated in a human donor with low-grade glioma or glioblastoma, undergoing nonglioma brain surgery, or in good health (not recorded which). The CDR3 nucleotides read TGTGCCAGCAGTATCCGGGAGGATAAGCCCAAGCATTTT. Its protein is CASSIREDKPKHF. The variable domain in full, with the rest retrieved from reference TRBV28 and TRBJ1-5, is DVKVTQSSRYLVKRTGEKVFLECVQDMDHENMFWYRQDPGLGLRLIYFSYDVKMKEKGDIPEGYSVSREKKERFSLILESASTNQTSMYLCASSIREDKPKHFGDGTRLSIL.